This TCR beta chain was sequenced for a study of cytomegalovirus exposure and HLA in healthy donors. Study-wide background: A previous analysis identified approximately 120 million unique TCR beta sequences derived from roughly 180 million T cells. Findings and limits, study-wide: A later analysis showed HLA-associated TCR beta chains outstripping equally common others in clonal expansion. In a later analysis, common viral pathogens appeared linked to several of the most significant clusters.

PCR used 60 Vbeta primers and 13 Jbeta primers. Data came from immunoSEQ multiplex PCR; TCRdb stores just in-frame clones and leaves some out. This sample has around 200,000 clones, with almost 80% found just once. Comments on this clone: No antigen is known for it.

Germline V gene sequence: CDR1 SGHRS, CDR2 YFSETQ. The CDR3 runs to 15 residues. Trimming removed 3 bases from V and 3 bases from J, with 16 bases in between. Specimen: PBMCs. The sequence was collected from a male donor in good health and CMV-seronegative. The chain links TRBV5-1 to TRBJ2-7, with TRBD1 as a possible D gene (6 bases). The CDR3 nucleotides read TGCGCCAGCAGCTACCGCCGGGACACCAACTACGAGCAGTACTTC. Translated: CASSYRRDTNYEQYF.